This TCR beta chain is drawn from a study of blood T cell repertoires in COVID-19. Study information: COVID-19 samples, acute and convalescent, were from the United States, Italy and Spain.

As handled by the study authors: Reference gene primer amplification gave nucleated cell count estimates. Data came from immunoSEQ multiplex PCR; TCRdb stores just in-frame clones and leaves some out. V and J calls and clone size are given by that table; D and trimming were obtained from the DNA. This sample yields 200,000 to 250,000 clones, of which less than 90% are seen a single time; approximately 18% belongs to the top ten. Germline-derived CDR1 and CDR2 are SGHTA and FQGNSA. The CDR3 contains 11 residues. V gave up 3 bases and J gave up 6 bases, with 6 bases separating them. As to this clone: Different DNA sequences within this sample yield the same CDR3.

This sequence originates from a woman of 80 years or more with active or convalescent COVID-19. The sequenced sample was peripheral blood. The chain combines TRBV7-2 with TRBJ2-7; the D is unclear. CDR3 sequence reads: CASSFSGEQYF. DNA for the CDR3: TGTGCCAGCAGCTTCTCCGGCGAGCAGTACTTC.